This TCR beta chain stems from a study of vaccination effects on CD4 cells after COVID-19. Germline V CDR1 and CDR2: SEHNR, FQNEAQ (reference sequence). The J segment lost 4 bases and the V segment lost 5 bases, leaving 1 base of the junction unmatched. The CDR3 has 14 residues. The assay was immunoSEQ multiplex PCR, and TCRdb's table has in-frame clones only and misses some. The sample holds some 19,000 clones, roughly 74% seen once. Sequencing in the ViraFEST assay came after antigen-specific CD4+ T cells had been expanded with viral peptide pools, which were used to stimulate PBMC. Culturing for 10 days preceded CD4+ T cell isolation. The person acquired a PCR-confirmed SARS-CoV-2 infection between March and December 2020. PBMC cultures contained about 2 million cells per well, 7.5 to 10 IU/ml IL-2 and 10 ug/ml peptides. At days 3 and 7, half of the medium was exchanged for IL-2 medium. In regard to this clone: As yet, its antigen is unknown.

Study-level results: Long after vaccination, the clones induced by infection and by vaccine shrank markedly in size.

This clonotype was sampled from a human donor who had a prior SARS-CoV-2 infection. The chain employs TRBV7-9 and TRBJ1-4; TRBD1 matches 10 bases. Sequenced here: CD4+ T cells from PBMCs cultured with a peptide pool, sampled before COVID-19 vaccination. CDR3 DNA: TGTGCCAGCAGCCGGGACAGGGGTAATGAAAAACTGTTTTTT. It is translated as CASSRDRGNEKLFF. The whole variable domain, filled in from reference TRBV7-9 and TRBJ1-4, reads DTGVSQNPRHKITKRGQNVTFRCDPISEHNRLYWYRQTLGQGPEFLTYFQNEAQLEKSRLLSDRFSAERPKGSFSTLEIQRTEQGDSAMYLCASSRDRGNEKLFFGSGTQLSVL.